This T cell receptor (beta chain) was identified during a study of T cell responses to AZD1222 COVID-19 vaccine. The CDR3 sequence is 14 residues long. CDR1 SGHRS and CDR2 YFSETQ come from the germline V gene. The germline V and J ends were trimmed by 4 bases and 5 bases, with 12 bases remaining between them. Using immunoSEQ multiplex PCR, the repertoire was profiled, and TCRdb retains in-frame clones only, with some absent. This table has roughly 84,000 clones, 80% to 90% appearing once. The receptor was derived from an adult who received the AZD1222 COVID-19 vaccine. The chain joins TRBV5-1 to TRBJ1-4; tentative D call: TRBD1 (6 bases). Material: peripheral blood, obtained 28 days after the second AZD1222 dose. The CDR3 here is CASSGGQENEKLFF. The CDR3 DNA reads TGCGCCAGCAGCGGGGGCCAGGAAAATGAAAAACTGTTTTTT.